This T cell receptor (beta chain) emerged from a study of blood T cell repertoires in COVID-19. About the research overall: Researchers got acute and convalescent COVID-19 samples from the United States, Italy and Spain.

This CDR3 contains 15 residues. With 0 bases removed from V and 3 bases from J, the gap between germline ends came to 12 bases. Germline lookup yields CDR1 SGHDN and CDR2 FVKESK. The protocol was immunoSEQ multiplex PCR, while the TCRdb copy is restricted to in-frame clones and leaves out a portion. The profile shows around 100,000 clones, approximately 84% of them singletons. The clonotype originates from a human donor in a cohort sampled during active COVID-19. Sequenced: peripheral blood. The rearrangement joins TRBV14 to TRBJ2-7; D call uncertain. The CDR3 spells CASSQDSQRVYEQYF. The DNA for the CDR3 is TGTGCCAGCAGCCAAGATAGCCAGCGAGTCTACGAGCAGTACTTC.